This T cell receptor beta chain came from a study of technical replicates of blood from several donors. The repertoire was sequenced with immunoSEQ multiplex PCR; TCRdb's copy has only in-frame clones and lacks some. This sample has 100,000 or so clones, with 95% to 97% found just once. The CDR3 covers 14 residues. V was trimmed by 1 base and J by 4 bases, leaving 10 bases between them. Germline CDR1 is PRHDT and CDR2 is FYEKMQ (reference sequence). As regards this clone: This specimen includes other DNA sequences encoding the same CDR3.

V gene TRBV13 combines with J gene TRBJ2-5; D is unresolved. This clonotype was sampled from a human donor in good health. Sequenced: T cells isolated from PBMCs. Here the CDR3 reads CASSLELAPETQYF. The CDR3 coding sequence is TGTGCCAGCAGCTTAGAGTTAGCCCCAGAGACCCAGTACTTC.